One TCR beta chain is described in this entry. This clonotype showed up just a few times. The antigen it recognizes is unknown. Per-nucleotide qualities are absent, and no much larger clonotype sits a single base away. This record comes from a study of T cells after yellow fever vaccination (dated by TCRdb to the late 2010s). Notes on the research overall: The SMART-Seq v4 Ultra Low Input RNA kit was used to prepare libraries from fractions with low cell numbers. Blood was drawn at multiple timepoints before and after primary and secondary immunization, with bulk PBMC replicates and cell subsets isolated. Bulk TCR alpha and beta repertoires were sequenced longitudinally to track T-cell clones before and after primary and booster YFV17D yellow fever vaccination. Two healthy male donors, one aged 18 to 29 and one aged 30 to 40 years, made up the cohort.

Sample treatment or condition, as interpreted from the label and publication: live attenuated yellow fever vaccine strain. At each blood-draw timepoint, two biological replicates of bulk PBMCs were collected. PBMCs were isolated from peripheral blood using a standard Ficoll-Paque protocol. RNA was extracted with TriZol from bulk PBMCs, CD4 and CD8 fractions, and dextramer-positive and dextramer-negative fractions. TCR cDNA was synthesized by 5'RACE template switching, through which a universal primer site and unique molecular identifiers were introduced. Priming of cDNA synthesis was performed from both the TCR alpha and TCR beta constant segments. Libraries were amplified in two PCR steps, with sample barcodes and sequencing adapters added in the second step. Sequencing of libraries was done on Illumina HiSeq 2500 (2x100 bp) or NovaSeq (2x150 bp). The published analysis was carried out like this. Demultiplexing of reads and collapsing into UMI consensus sequences were performed with MIGEC, and V(D)J alignment was carried out with MiXCR. Using edgeR on replicate PBMC samples, clonotypes were called vaccine-responding if FDR was below 0.01 and the log2 fold change was above 5 up to day 15. Each bulk clonotype was labeled CD4 or CD8 based on which sequenced repertoire, CD4 or CD8, contained the clonotype at higher abundance. The raw public reads went through TCRdb reprocessing: fastp at Q25, MiXCR clone calling, in-frame beta chains kept. Rows with a matching CDR3 protein are joined into one entry that keeps the most common DNA and genes. The V and J calls reflect TCRdb's pipeline rather than the authors' work. The sample records hundreds of thousands of distinct CDR3 sequences, more than 9% of which are singletons. The ten largest clonotypes hold about 15% of the sample.

Results the study describes overall, beyond this receptor: Because the study included only a couple of donors, the extent to which the findings can be generalized is limited. FACS-sorted repertoires could contain abundant contaminating clonotypes from the bulk population, so computational filtering was required. The secondary T-cell response was weaker than the primary response but faster, peaking on day 5 instead of day 15. A small fraction of clonotypes appeared in both the CD4 and CD8 compartments, likely as a result of convergent recombination. Most clones expanded after primary vaccination (almost 97% of CD4 and approximately 90% of CD8) were re-detected after the booster, suggesting that broad memory maintenance occurred.

In the germline V gene (reference sequence), CDR1 corresponds to DFQATT and CDR2 to SNEGSKA. Reading from cysteine to phenylalanine, the CDR3 counts 14 amino acids. CDR3 DNA is the only sequence kept; it has 42 bases, read in frame from the first base. Trimming leaves V shorter by 6 bases and J shorter by 10 bases, with the junction holding 11 bases beyond the gene matches. This sample comprised PBMCs, obtained on the day of the yellow fever booster vaccination. The origin of this receptor is a man between 25 and 39 years old who received the YFV17D yellow fever vaccine. The chain was built from TRBV20-1 and TRBJ1-6; 8 nucleotides in the junction match TRBD1. The CDR3 in this case is CSAPRQGRESPLHF. In nucleotides, the sequence is TGCAGTGCGCCAAGACAGGGGAGGGAGTCACCCCTCCACTTT.